This T cell receptor (beta chain) was retrieved from a study of molecular identifiers for immune sequencing clone quantification. Study-level points and caveats: Spiked Jurkat TCR RNA equivalent to one cell was reportedly detectable in roughly 1 million naive cells. Among effectors, clones above 20 RNA copies held over 97% of molecules; among naive cells, under 1%.

From the PCR reads, TCRdb called clonotypes with MiXCR, one entry per CDR3 protein. The data hold more than 550,000 distinct CDR3 sequences, with 25% observed a single time. Only a few counts were recorded for this clonotype. Its antigen is not known. V was clipped by 1 base and J by 3 bases, with 10 bases between them. Germline CDR1 SGDLS, CDR2 YYNGEE. There are 14 residues in the CDR3. Sequenced: naive CD8+ T cells from blood, with Jurkat cell RNA spiked in. As to subset: FACS-sorted CD8+CD4-CCR7+CD45RA+ naive T cells. The rearrangement links TRBV9 to TRBJ1-1; D unclear. The clonotype was recovered from a human donor in good health. Some libraries in this study had Jurkat cell RNA spiked in. CDR3: CASSVSGKHTEAFF. CDR3 sequence (DNA): TGTGCCAGCAGCGTATCTGGGAAGCACACTGAAGCTTTCTTT. Drawing the rest from reference TRBV9 and TRBJ1-1, the complete variable domain is DSGVTQTPKHLITATGQRVTLRCSPRSGDLSVYWYQQSLDQGLQFLIQYYNGEERAKGNILERFSAQQFPDLHSELNLSSLELGDSALYFCASSVSGKHTEAFFGQGTRLTVV.